This TCR beta chain was sequenced during a study of T cells in pancreatic ductal adenocarcinoma. Broader study findings: Mean clonality was about 0.11 in tumors and roughly 0.068 in blood, not significantly different. The resected cohort was biased toward the minority with early-stage disease.

Sequencing was performed with immunoSEQ multiplex PCR; in TCRdb, only in-frame clones are kept and a portion is missing. The sample lists roughly 16,000 clones, around nine tenths occurring once. No neoadjuvant therapy was given to the selected pancreatic ductal adenocarcinoma patients before their surgery. Concerning this clone: No antigen is known for it.

Germline CDR1 is GTSNPN and CDR2 is SVGIG (reference sequence). The CDR3 is made up of 15 amino acids. With 2 bases clipped from V and 3 bases from J, the junction kept 5 bases outside the gene matches. Specimen: PBMCs. This receptor was obtained from a human donor with pancreatic ductal adenocarcinoma. This sequence joins TRBV30 and TRBJ2-2, with 8 bases fitting TRBD2. The CDR3 bases are TGTGCCTGGAGTATAGCGGGGAGGTACACCGGGGAGCTGTTTTTT. It yields the protein CAWSIAGRYTGELFF.